The 24 T cell receptor beta chains below come from one sample, sequenced in a study of blood T cell repertoires in COVID-19. Some clones are missing from TCRdb's copy, which holds only in-frame ones; the method was immunoSEQ multiplex PCR. Seen here are 150,000 or so clones, over 75% observed once, and the top ten hold approximately 8%. Sequencing was done on a sample of peripheral blood. These receptors were taken from a woman between 55 and 75 years old with COVID-19, enrolled during active disease.

This chain uses TRBV4-2 with TRBJ2-7; D not certain. This CDR3 comprises 16 residues. V was clipped by 4 bases and J by 0 bases, with 16 bases between them. Germline V gene data show CDR1 as LGHNA and CDR2 as YNFKEQ. The CDR3 coding sequence is TGTGCCAGCAGCCCCTTTGCCGGTGAAAACTCCTACGAGCAGTACTTC. Translation: CASSPFAGENSYEQYF.

The V gene is TRBV7-2, the J gene TRBJ2-3; 9 bases line up with TRBD2. The CDR3 loop spans 16 amino acids. The V gene end was trimmed by 7 bases and the J gene end by 3 bases; junction bases not matched to a gene: 11. Germline assignment: CDR1 SGHTA and CDR2 FQGNSA. The CDR3 nucleotides read TGTGCCAGCACCCACCCCCAGGGACTAGCTACAGATACGCAGTATTTT. It translates to CASTHPQGLATDTQYF.

This sequence joins TRBV5-6 and TRBJ1-6, with 8 bases lining up with TRBD1. The CDR3 has 19 residues. The V gene end was trimmed by 3 bases and the J gene end by 0 bases; junction bases not matched to a gene: 11. Germline V gene sequence: CDR1 SGHDT, CDR2 YYEEEE. This CDR3 is CASSSFRTGSSSYNSPLHF. DNA of the CDR3: TGTGCCAGCAGCTCCTTCCGGACAGGGAGTAGCTCCTATAATTCACCCCTCCACTTT.

The chain couples TRBV5-1 to TRBJ2-3; no clear D gene. The germline V and J ends were trimmed by 0 bases and 5 bases, with 10 bases remaining between them. This CDR3 is built from 14 residues. Germline V lookup: CDR1 SGHRS, CDR2 YFSETQ. The CDR3 DNA follows: TGCGCCAGCAGCTTGGAAACTTCGGGAGATACGCAGTATTTT. Translated: CASSLETSGDTQYF.

The chain links TRBV19 to TRBJ2-2; D gene uncertain. CDR1 LNHDA and CDR2 SQIVND come from the germline V gene (reference sequence). The ends were cut back, 7 bases at V and 3 bases at J, with 15 bases in the middle. CDR3 size: 15 residues. CDR3 in amino acids: CASKSSAGYTGELFF. The CDR3 DNA follows: TGTGCCAGTAAATCTTCGGCAGGTTACACCGGGGAGCTGTTTTTT.

CDR3: CASSQEGKGAMNTEAFF. The CDR3 DNA reads TGCGCCAGCAGCCAAGAGGGGAAGGGGGCAATGAACACTGAAGCTTTCTTT. The V gene is TRBV4-3, the J gene TRBJ1-1, with 7 bases fitting TRBD1. CDR3 length: 17 residues. CDR1 is LGHNA, CDR2 YSLEER, per germline. V shed 0 bases and J 0 bases; nucleotides not matched to a gene: 7.

This chain uses TRBV30 with TRBJ2-3, with TRBD2 matching 8 bases. Per the germline V gene, CDR1 is GTSNPN and CDR2 is SVGIG (reference sequence). Trimming cost V 2 bases and J 2 bases; bases outside gene matches: 6. CDR3 length: 15 residues. This CDR3 is CAWSLTSGFTDTQYF. The CDR3 DNA is TGTGCCTGGAGTCTTACTAGCGGATTCACAGATACGCAGTATTTT.

The chain links TRBV11-2 to TRBJ1-2; TRBD1 might be the D (5 bases). Germline CDR1 and CDR2: SGHAT and FQNNGV. The CDR3 totals 14 residues. Trimming pared 2 bases from V and 1 base from J, leaving 8 bases between. CDR3 sequence (DNA): TGTGCCAGCAGCTTAACAGGATTTAACTATGGCTACACCTTC. Translating gives CASSLTGFNYGYTF.

In its sample, this clone was seen once. The genes are TRBV11-3 and TRBJ2-7; possible D gene TRBD1, 6 bases. This CDR3 has 15 residues. Germline CDR1 and CDR2: SGHNT and YENEEA. Trimming took 3 bases from V and 4 from J, leaving 16 bases between them. Here the CDR3 reads CASSFKGVPGYEQYF. The CDR3, as DNA: TGTGCCAGCAGCTTTAAGGGGGTGCCTGGTTACGAGCAGTACTTC.

The chain uses TRBV4-3 and TRBJ2-7, with D possibly matching TRBD1 (5 bases). Deletions cut 0 bases from V and 3 bases from J, with 9 bases between. Per germline, CDR1 LGHNA and CDR2 YSLEER. This CDR3 is 14 amino acids long. CDR3 in amino acids: CASSQDHDSYEQYF. DNA for the CDR3: TGCGCCAGCAGCCAAGATCACGACAGCTACGAGCAGTACTTC.

The chain employs TRBV30 and TRBJ1-3; no clear D. The V gene lost 6 bases and the J gene lost 0 bases, with 9 bases spanning the gap. The CDR3 sequence is 13 residues long. Per germline, CDR1 GTSNPN and CDR2 SVGIG (reference sequence). CDR3 sequence: CACDTISGNTIYF. The CDR3 DNA reads TGTGCCTGCGACACAATCTCTGGAAACACCATATATTTT.

V and J are TRBV28 and TRBJ1-6; tentative D call: TRBD1 (5 bases). V lost 2 bases, J lost 6 bases, and 14 bases lay in between. CDR1 is MDHEN, CDR2 SYDVKM, per germline. The CDR3 loop spans 16 amino acids. The CDR3 reads CASSLITGFSNSPLHF. The CDR3 nucleotides are TGTGCCAGCAGTTTAATAACAGGTTTCAGTAATTCACCCCTCCACTTT.

The V call is TRBV6-5, the J call TRBJ1-3, with 7 bases identical to TRBD1. This CDR3 is 14 amino acids long. Germline CDR1 reads MNHEY; CDR2 reads SVGAGI. Unmatched junction bases numbered 5, after V lost 5 bases and J lost 4 bases. CDR3 amino acids: CASSRQGWGNTIYF. In DNA form, the CDR3 reads TGTGCCAGCAGTCGACAGGGCTGGGGAAACACCATATATTTT.

This chain uses TRBV7-2 with TRBJ1-2, with 7 bases aligning to TRBD1. This CDR3 has 13 residues. Per germline, CDR1 SGHTA and CDR2 FQGNSA. The junction had 4 bases not matched to a gene; V was cut back by 5 bases and J by 4 bases. DNA for the CDR3: TGTGCCAGCAGCGCAACAGGGGTCTATGGCTACACCTTC. Protein product: CASSATGVYGYTF.

V is TRBV5-1 and J is TRBJ2-3; D might be TRBD1 (5 bases). CDR1 and CDR2 (germline): SGHRS, YFSETQ. The CDR3 runs to 15 residues. The V end lost 0 bases, the J end lost 3 bases, and 11 bases lay between the germline ends. CDR3 sequence: CASSLETVLTDTQYF. The CDR3 coding sequence is TGCGCCAGCAGCTTGGAGACAGTCCTTACAGATACGCAGTATTTT.

This chain links TRBV6-2 or TRBV6-3 with TRBJ1-2; TRBD1 matches 7 bases. Germline V gene sequence: CDR1 MNHEY, CDR2 SVGEGT. The ends lost 2 bases at V and 3 bases at J; junction bases unmatched: 9. The CDR3 totals 16 residues. The CDR3 DNA reads TGTGCCAGCAGTTACCGACAGGGATGGAGTGACTATGGCTACACCTTC. Translating it yields CASSYRQGWSDYGYTF.

This chain uses TRBV7-3 with TRBJ1-6; no clear D. Trimming removed 1 base at V and 8 bases at J, with 12 bases between. This CDR3 is 15 amino acids long. Germline assignment: CDR1 SGHTA and CDR2 FQGTGA. CDR3 protein: CASSLNPGGDSPLHF. The DNA of the CDR3 is TGTGCCAGCAGCTTAAACCCGGGAGGCGATTCACCCCTCCACTTT.

The rearrangement joins TRBV6-5 to TRBJ1-5; 7 bases match TRBD1. Germline lookup yields CDR1 MNHEY and CDR2 SVGAGI. The ends lost 2 bases at V and 2 bases at J; junction bases unmatched: 6. The CDR3 spans 16 residues. CDR3 bases: TGTGCCAGCAGTTACGAGGGGGCGCCAGGCAATCAGCCCCAGCATTTT. This encodes CASSYEGAPGNQPQHF.

The rearrangement joins TRBV9 to TRBJ2-5; 7 positions match TRBD2. Germline CDR1 SGDLS, CDR2 YYNGEE. The CDR3 runs 18 residues. The ends lost 0 bases at V and 0 bases at J; junction bases unmatched: 11. The CDR3 coding sequence is TGTGCCAGCAGCGTAGCTACAAGGGCTAGCGGATACCAAGAGACCCAGTACTTC. Amino acids: CASSVATRASGYQETQYF. Using reference TRBV9 and TRBJ2-5 for the parts outside the CDR3, the full variable domain is DSGVTQTPKHLITATGQRVTLRCSPRSGDLSVYWYQQSLDQGLQFLIQYYNGEERAKGNILERFSAQQFPDLHSELNLSSLELGDSALYFCASSVATRASGYQETQYFGPGTRLLVL.

This chain uses TRBV7-9 with TRBJ1-2; 7 nucleotides line up with TRBD1. The CDR3 is 13 amino acids. J gave up 8 bases and V 1 base, and 4 bases lay outside the gene matches. Germline-derived CDR1 and CDR2 are SEHNR and FQNEAQ (reference sequence). Here the CDR3 reads CASSLGMGQGYTF. As DNA, the CDR3 is TGTGCCAGCAGCTTAGGCATGGGACAGGGCTACACCTTC. Based on the CDR3 plus reference TRBV7-9 and TRBJ1-2, the full variable domain is DTGVSQNPRHKITKRGQNVTFRCDPISEHNRLYWYRQTLGQGPEFLTYFQNEAQLEKSRLLSDRFSAERPKGSFSTLEIQRTEQGDSAMYLCASSLGMGQGYTFGSGTRLTVV.

The V gene is TRBV15, the J gene TRBJ1-4; 7 bases are a match to TRBD1. V lost 1 base, J lost 0 bases, and 5 bases stayed unmatched. This CDR3 is 17 amino acids long. Germline loops: CDR1 LNHNV, CDR2 YYDKDF (reference sequence). The CDR3 nucleotides are TGTGCCACCAGCAGAGCGCGCGGGACAGCAACTAATGAAAAACTGTTTTTT. Protein: CATSRARGTATNEKLFF.

The chain links TRBV4-1 to TRBJ1-2; no definite D call. Looked up from germline, CDR1 is MGHRA and CDR2 is YSYEKL. The CDR3 extends over 16 amino acids. V was shortened by 0 bases and J by 4 bases, with 15 bases between the two germline ends. CDR3 in DNA: TGCGCCAGCAGCCAAGAGGGCGGGCTTCTTACCTATGGCTACACCTTC. Amino acid sequence: CASSQEGGLLTYGYTF.

This clone was counted once. In nucleotides, the CDR3 is TGTGCCAGCTCACCAGAAGGACAGGGGTATCAGCCCCAGCATTTT. This codes for CASSPEGQGYQPQHF. This sequence joins TRBV18 and TRBJ1-5; 9 nucleotides match TRBD1. CDR3 length: 15 residues. Germline CDR1 is KGHSH and CDR2 is LQKENI. Losses at the gene ends were 2 bases for V and 5 bases for J; bases not matched to a gene: 4.

This sequence joins TRBV6-5 and TRBJ1-2; D is uncertain. Trimming removed 0 bases from V and 8 bases from J, with 13 bases in between. CDR3 length equals 14 residues. Germline V gene sequence: CDR1 MNHEY, CDR2 SVGAGI. CDR3 coding DNA: TGTGCCAGCAGTTACTCTTACGGACTAATCGGCTACACCTTC. Translating gives CASSYSYGLIGYTF.